This TCR beta chain originates from a study of blood T cells in healthy people across ages. Combining a sample-barcoded 5' primer with a J-beta primer mix, a second PCR ran for about 6 to 11 cycles. MiXCR, applied by TCRdb to the 5' RACE reads, yields one record per CDR3 protein. Here the sample spans more than 550,000 distinct CDR3 sequences, 20% to 25% being singletons. This clonotype was seen only a few times. Every sample gave at least 5 micrograms of total RNA when it was extracted. Trimming pared 1 base from V and 2 bases from J, leaving 20 bases between. This CDR3 contains 18 residues. Germline V gives CDR1 DFQATT, CDR2 SNEGSKA (reference sequence).

The TCR comes from a man aged 65 to 79 in good health. J is TRBJ1-4 and V is TRBV20-1; D is ambiguous. The sample was blood. CDR3 in DNA: TGCAGTGCTAGAGTATTTGGAGATTCCGGCGCGACTAATGAAAAACTGTTTTTT. This translates into CSARVFGDSGATNEKLFF.